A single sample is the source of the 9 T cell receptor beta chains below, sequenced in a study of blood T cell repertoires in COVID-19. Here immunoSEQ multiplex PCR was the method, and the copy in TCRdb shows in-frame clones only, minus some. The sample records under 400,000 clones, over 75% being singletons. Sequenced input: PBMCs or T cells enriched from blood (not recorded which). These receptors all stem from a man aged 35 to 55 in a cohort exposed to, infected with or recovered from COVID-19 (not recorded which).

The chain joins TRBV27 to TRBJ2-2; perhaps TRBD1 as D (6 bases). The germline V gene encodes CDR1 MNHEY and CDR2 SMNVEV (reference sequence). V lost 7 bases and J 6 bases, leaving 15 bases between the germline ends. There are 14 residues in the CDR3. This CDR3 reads CASTLLKGAGELFF. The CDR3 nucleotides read TGTGCCAGCACCCTCCTAAAGGGGGCCGGGGAGCTGTTTTTT.

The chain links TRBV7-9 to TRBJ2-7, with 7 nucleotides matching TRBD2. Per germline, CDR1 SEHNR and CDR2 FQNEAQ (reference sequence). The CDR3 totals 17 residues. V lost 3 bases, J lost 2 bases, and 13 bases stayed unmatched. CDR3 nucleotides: TGTGCCAGCAGCTTCTCGACTAGCTCGGAGTTGACCTACGAGCAGTACTTC. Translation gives CASSFSTSSELTYEQYF.

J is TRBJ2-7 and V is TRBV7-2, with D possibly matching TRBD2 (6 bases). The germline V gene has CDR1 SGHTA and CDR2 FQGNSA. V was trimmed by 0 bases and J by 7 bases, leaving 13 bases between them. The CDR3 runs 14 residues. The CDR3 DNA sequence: TGTGCCAGCAGCTTAGCGCTGCGGAGGGAAGAGCAGTACTTC. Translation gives CASSLALRREEQYF.

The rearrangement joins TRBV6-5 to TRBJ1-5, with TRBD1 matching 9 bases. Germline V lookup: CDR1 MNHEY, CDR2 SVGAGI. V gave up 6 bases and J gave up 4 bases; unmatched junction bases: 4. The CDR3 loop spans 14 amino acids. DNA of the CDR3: TGTGCCAGCAGCTCACAGGGGGCAAATCAGCCCCAGCATTTT. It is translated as CASSSQGANQPQHF.

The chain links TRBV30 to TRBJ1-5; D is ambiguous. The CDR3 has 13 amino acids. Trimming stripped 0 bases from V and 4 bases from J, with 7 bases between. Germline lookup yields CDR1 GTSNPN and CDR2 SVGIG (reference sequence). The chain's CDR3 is CAWSVRPNQPQHF. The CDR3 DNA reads TGTGCCTGGAGTGTGAGGCCGAATCAGCCCCAGCATTTT.

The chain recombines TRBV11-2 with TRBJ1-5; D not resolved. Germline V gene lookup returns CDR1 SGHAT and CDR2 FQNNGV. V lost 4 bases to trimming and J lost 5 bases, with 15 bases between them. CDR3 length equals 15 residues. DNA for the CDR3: TGTGCCAGCAGCTCCGCCGGGGTGAGAGATCAGCCCCAGCATTTT. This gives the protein CASSSAGVRDQPQHF.

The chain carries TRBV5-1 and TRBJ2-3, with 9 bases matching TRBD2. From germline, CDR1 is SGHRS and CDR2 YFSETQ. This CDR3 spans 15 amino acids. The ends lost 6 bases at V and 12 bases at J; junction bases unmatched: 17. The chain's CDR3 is CASTPLEAGGALQYF. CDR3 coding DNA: TGCGCCAGCACACCCCTTGAGGCGGGAGGGGCCCTTCAGTATTTT.

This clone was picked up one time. CDR3 region: CASFWDRGNTEAFF. As DNA, the CDR3 is TGTGCCAGCTTCTGGGACAGGGGGAACACTGAAGCTTTCTTT. The chain recombines TRBV6-5 with TRBJ1-1; 10 positions agree with TRBD1. The CDR3 is made up of 14 amino acids. The V gene end was trimmed by 8 bases and the J gene end by 1 base; junction bases not matched to a gene: 4. The germline CDR1 and CDR2 sequences are MNHEY and SVGAGI.

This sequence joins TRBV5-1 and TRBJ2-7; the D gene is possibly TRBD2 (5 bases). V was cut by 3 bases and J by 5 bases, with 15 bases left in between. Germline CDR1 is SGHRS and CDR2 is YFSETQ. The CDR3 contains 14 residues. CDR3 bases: TGCGCCAGCAGCTGGGGAGAAGACGTCAACGAGCAGTACTTC. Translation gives CASSWGEDVNEQYF.